This T cell receptor beta chain was observed in a study of cytomegalovirus exposure and HLA in healthy donors (dated by TCRdb to the late 2010s). Regarding the complete study: An earlier analysis of some 600 of the donors reported under 300 Gb of sequence data and around 120 million unique TCR beta sequences obtained from around 190 million T cells. An early release that covered roughly 600 HLA-typed donors contained around 330 gigabases of sequencing data and some 87 million unique TCR sequences. In an earlier analysis of 550 to 700 of the donors, high-throughput TCR beta sequencing was used to judge whether each TCR beta V gene segment behaved as functional or pseudogenic. Of the 398 genotyped donors, roughly 80% fell in the genetic ancestry cluster associated with self-reported Caucasian donors. A later analysis re-examined previously published TCR beta repertoires from roughly 650 donors and added high-resolution HLA genotyping to investigate patterns of TCR occurrence. The later analysis used no new phenotypic data to find candidate immune exposures, relying instead on TCR beta sequences and their occurrence across donors. Across approximately 400 genotyped donors of the cohort, an average of roughly 250,000 unique TCR beta nucleotide sequences per donor were sequenced, and 15% to 20% of those sequences were non-productive. Using immunosequencing, the study profiled T cell repertoires from 640 or so subjects and related those repertoires to cytomegalovirus serostatus. The number of donors typed differed by locus, with roughly 620-630 for A, B, C, DRB1 and DQB1, around 500 for DQA1, over 600 for DPA1, and under 490 for DPB1. The study aimed to test whether signatures of past pathogen exposure could be identified by cataloging public T cell receptors. A separate validation cohort of some 130 different subjects was used in addition to the roughly 620-subject first cohort. Genome-wide SNP genotypes for about three fifths of the roughly 700 donors were used in a later genetic analysis, which treated that subset as a discovery cohort. About five DR-DQ haplotypes were treated as single units for association and clustering because of strong linkage in the cohort. To predict cytomegalovirus infection status, the study combined high-throughput TCR immunosequencing, statistical association of individual TCRs with disease status, and machine learning. Donor age, sex, ethnicity and CMV serostatus were compiled alongside the repertoire data. Both class I and class II loci were covered by HLA typing, at four-digit resolution. Every repertoire in the discovery cohort had been generated on one and the same sequencing platform.

Study-wide findings and limitations: A group of highly shared sequence variants was considered likely to be a technical artifact of the sequencing pipeline. Several of the top co-occurrence clusters appeared to be linked to parvovirus B19, influenza, CMV and Epstein-Barr virus, according to a later analysis. Specific HLA alleles were associated with roughly 17,000 TCR beta sequences at a false discovery rate of 0.05 in a later analysis. The earlier analysis of some 560 of the donors excluded over 15 rarely observed V segments, including chromosome 9 orphons, because counts were too low. The cohort was sequenced for TCR beta chains only, and without alpha or paired-chain data the features that could be detected were limited. Most TCR sequences were observed very rarely across donors, whereas some public TCRs were present in many individuals. When HLA alleles, especially DR and DQ, strongly co-occurred, attributing TCR associations to individual alleles was difficult. In the study, approximately 160 TCR beta chains were listed as associated with cytomegalovirus. Broadly in line with IMGT annotations, most TCR beta V segments showed up in productive rearrangements about 87% or about 30% of the time in an earlier analysis of roughly 590 of the donors. Because the 87-base-pair reads could not distinguish some IMGT-functional V segments, including TRBV6-2 and TRBV6-3, those segments were excluded. In both the original and validation cohorts, the classifier was reported to diagnose cytomegalovirus status with high specificity and sensitivity. Presence/absence analyses assumed roughly uniform sequencing depth across donors, an assumption that may not hold. A later analysis found that HLA-associated TCR beta chains were more clonally expanded and had lower generation probabilities than equally common non-associated chains. An association between a missense DCLRE1C variant and V-gene and J-gene trimming of TCR beta chains was found in a later genetic analysis and replicated in an independent cohort. In a later analysis, TCR association rates were found to vary across HLA loci, with the most associated TCRs seen for DRB1 alleles and the fewest for HLA-C alleles. Most CMV-associated TCR beta chains appeared to be HLA-restricted in a later analysis, and the HLA associations seemed to be driven largely by CMV exposure. Linkage disequilibrium might explain the correlated functional status among segregating V segments, but an unknown experimental factor could not be excluded. It was suggested by the authors that the approach could potentially be generalized to other disease states and immunological phenotypes. For the cohort, immune exposure information was limited to CMV serostatus. Three of the identified cytomegalovirus-associated TCR beta chains were confirmed in vitro to be specific for cytomegalovirus antigens. Because HLA typing was unavailable for some donors at each locus, only the typed subset was used in association tests. A further reported finding was that TCR beta sequences accurately predicted the HLA-A and HLA-B alleles for most subjects in the first cohort. Compared with the approximately 720-donor mean, donors in an Asian-associated ancestry cluster had fewer N-insertions in productive TCRs, according to a later genetic analysis.

The cohort was made up of around 720 healthy bone marrow donors. At the time of sampling, all cohort members were nominally healthy, though unrecorded immune exposures were likely present. The donor tested CMV seropositive and was one of the 289 seropositive cohort members. Every donor gave a peripheral blood sample, and the peripheral blood mononuclear cells from that sample were used for TCR beta sequencing. Genomic DNA was extracted from the blood cell samples with the Qiagen DNeasy Blood Extraction Kit. Library preparation used the immunoSEQ multiplex PCR assay. For the multiplex PCR, a mixture combining 60 forward primers for TCR Vbeta segments and 13 reverse primers for TCR Jbeta segments was used. The CDR3 region of rearranged TCR beta genes was amplified from genomic DNA with a multiplex PCR assay. Amplified TCR beta libraries were sequenced as 87-base-pair reads on the Illumina HiSeq System. In the original analysis: In a later analysis, tens of millions of unique TCR beta chains were counted across the 500 to 700 repertoires, and roughly 10 million of these chains were shared by at least two donors. A nearest-neighbor algorithm error-corrected the raw reads and collapsed the reads into unique sequences, merging closely related sequences to remove PCR and sequencing errors. To assign V, D and J gene segments, CDR3 sequences were aligned to IMGT reference sequences. For a sequence to be retained, a match of at least six nucleotides to both a V gene segment and a J gene segment was required. Rearrangements were called productive when the CDR3 lacked stop codons and stayed in frame with V and J; all others were non-productive. Following IMGT convention, CDR3 was defined as the stretch from the second conserved V-encoded cysteine up to the conserved J-encoded phenylalanine. The earlier analysis of about 570 of the donors excluded any sequence lacking an unambiguous match to a single V gene segment. In an earlier analysis of approximately 550 of the donors, V segments were called functional above 56.7% productive rearrangements and were called segregating when the between-donor standard deviation exceeded 5%. A statistical classification framework was built for diagnosing cytomegalovirus status from the catalog of TCR beta chain sequences. A later analysis assigned V and J genes by comparing TCR nucleotide sequences with IMGT/GENE-DB human TR gene sequences. The TCRdist pipeline was used in a later analysis to assign CDR3 sequences and most-parsimonious VDJ recombination scenarios. In a later analysis, each TCR beta chain was defined by its CDR3 amino acid sequence together with its V-gene family, and reads lacking a unique V-gene family were excluded. In a later analysis, around 600 highly shared, low-generation-probability nucleotide sequences were removed to address suspected cross-contamination and a sequencing artifact. In a later analysis, a clonal expansion index was calculated for each public chain from normalized within-repertoire ranks of inferred template counts. In a later analysis, generation probabilities were computed with a VDJ recombination model fitted to out-of-frame rearrangements, and the resulting probabilities were checked against IGoR. In a later analysis, hypergeometric tests were used to score TCR-TCR, TCR-HLA and TCR-CMV co-occurrence, with a repertoire-size bias correction applied to TCR pairs. To estimate false discovery rates, a later analysis permuted the HLA or CMV assignments 20 times. A later analysis grouped co-occurring TCRs with DBSCAN, adding TCRdist sequence similarity when clustering within HLA-allele-positive subsets. For co-occurrence clustering, repertoires with fewer than 30,000 or more than 120,000 public chains were excluded, along with roughly 5 repertoires with anomalous nucleotide sharing. Entries here come from immuneACCESS through TCRdb and include only in-frame sequences with V and J called. Some clones fail to appear in such tables; in the studies checked, an unresolved V gene covers under half of the shortfall, and the cause of the remainder is unknown. V, J and clone size are taken as reported in that table, and D and trimming were inferred from the DNA itself. The sample data list 150,000 to 200,000 clones, and nearly 80% of these were observed just once. About 9.9% of the sample is taken by the ten largest.

Notes on this clone: Its antigen remains unidentified. Base qualities were left out, and no much larger clone turns up one base away.

From a lookup of the germline V gene (reference sequence), CDR1 and CDR2 are MNHEY and SMNVEV. Cut back by 2 bases and 2 bases, the V and J ends lie 10 bases apart. From the cysteine through the phenylalanine, the CDR3 covers 15 amino acids. Only CDR3 DNA is held: 45 bases, read in frame from base 1. The specimen was PBMCs. The TCR was taken from a young man in good health and CMV-seropositive. The rearrangement joined TRBV27 to TRBJ1-5; matching of 5 bases hints at TRBD1 as the D gene. The DNA sequence is given as TGTGCCAGCAGTTTAGGGGCAAGGCGCAATCAGCCCCAGCATTTT. Translation gives CASSLGARRNQPQHF.